The 17 T cell receptor beta chains below were found in one sample sequenced in a study of cytomegalovirus exposure and HLA in healthy donors. The PCR employed 60 Vbeta primers together with 13 Jbeta primers. Measured with immunoSEQ multiplex PCR; TCRdb has only the in-frame clones, and not every one. The top ten clones hold roughly 3.2% of a sample with roughly 100,000 clones, roughly three quarters of them seen once. The source material was PBMCs. Receptors were obtained from a man between 25 and 39 years old in good health and CMV-seronegative.

The chain has TRBV6-5 and TRBJ1-1; no firm D call. The CDR3 spans 15 residues. Trimming shortened V by 5 bases and J by 2 bases, and 15 bases separated the two germline ends. The germline CDR1 and CDR2 sequences are MNHEY and SVGAGI. Written as DNA, the CDR3 is TGTGCCAGCAGTAAATTTCGGGAACCCAACACTGAAGCTTTCTTT. It yields the protein CASSKFREPNTEAFF.

This clone was observed a handful of times. The CDR3 spells CSARGGGTQYF. The CDR3 DNA is TGCAGTGCTAGGGGCGGAGGTACGCAGTATTTT. The J gene is TRBJ2-3, the V gene TRBV20-1, with D possibly being TRBD2 (5 bases). Germline V gives CDR1 DFQATT, CDR2 SNEGSKA (reference sequence). This CDR3 is built from 11 residues. V lost 3 bases, J lost 8 bases, and 9 bases lay in between.

This clone has a handful of counts. This chain uses TRBV10-2 with TRBJ1-1; D possibly corresponds to TRBD1 (5 bases). The CDR3 contains 15 residues. Per the germline V gene, CDR1 is WSHSY and CDR2 is SAAADI. V shed 8 bases and J shed 5 bases, with 21 bases lying between them. CDR3 bases: TGCGCCAGCCGCGCCTCGGGGGTAGCTGGGACTGAAGCTTTCTTT. Translation: CASRASGVAGTEAFF.

A word on this clone: The junction does not match germline at one end; this may be a read error. V is TRBV5-6 and J is TRBJ2-7, with D unclear. Per germline, CDR1 SGHDT and CDR2 YYEEEE. CDR3 length: 14 amino acids. For the CDR3, the DNA is TGTGCCAGCAGCTTGGGGTCATTCTCAAACCCGCCAGACTTC. Translation gives CASSLGSFSNPPDF.

About this clone itself: Other DNA sequences in this specimen translate into the identical CDR3. The rearrangement uses TRBV2 and TRBJ1-5; TRBD1 might be the D (5 bases). CDR3 length: 14 residues. Trimming pared 5 bases from V and 3 bases from J, leaving 11 bases between. Per the germline V gene, CDR1 is SNHLY and CDR2 is FYNNEI. The CDR3, as DNA: TGTGCCAGCAGTCTGGACAAATCCAATCAGCCCCAGCATTTT. This gives the protein CASSLDKSNQPQHF.

This clone was detected only a few times. V is TRBV5-4 and J is TRBJ1-1; tentatively, D is TRBD1 (6 bases). Germline CDR1 and CDR2: SGHNT and YYREEE (reference sequence). V lost 1 base, J lost 5 bases, and 9 bases lay in between. The CDR3 runs to 13 residues. The CDR3 region is CASSLTGRTEAFF. In nucleotides, the CDR3 is TGTGCCAGCAGCTTGACAGGGAGAACTGAAGCTTTCTTT.

The chain joins TRBV18 to TRBJ2-1; D is undetermined. The V end was cut by 1 base, the J end by 0 bases, with 7 bases between. The germline V gene has CDR1 KGHSH and CDR2 LQKENI. The CDR3 runs 15 residues. In nucleotides, the CDR3 is TGTGCCAGCTCACCACGGCCCAGCTCCTACAATGAGCAGTTCTTC. Encoded protein: CASSPRPSSYNEQFF.

J is TRBJ2-3 and V is TRBV7-2; TRBD2 agrees at 11 bases. The CDR3 length is 16 residues. CDR1 is SGHTA, CDR2 FQGNSA, per germline. The ends lost 3 bases at V and 3 bases at J; junction bases unmatched: 5. The CDR3, as DNA: TGTGCCAGCAGCTTTAGACTAGCGGGAAGAACAGATACGCAGTATTTT. This sequence encodes CASSFRLAGRTDTQYF.

The V gene is TRBV7-3, the J gene TRBJ2-7, with a possible D match to TRBD2 (5 bases). The CDR3 is 15 amino acids. The V and J ends lost 2 bases and 2 bases respectively, with 13 bases between them. Per germline, CDR1 SGHTA and CDR2 FQGTGA. The DNA of the CDR3 is TGTGCCAGCAGCTTAGGTGGACTGGCTACCTACGAGCAGTACTTC. It yields the protein CASSLGGLATYEQYF.

The gene calls are TRBV19 and TRBJ1-2, with TRBD1 as a possible D gene (6 bases). V was trimmed by 8 bases and J by 3 bases, leaving 25 bases between them. The CDR3 has 17 residues. Germline V gives CDR1 LNHDA, CDR2 SQIVND (reference sequence). The CDR3 here is CASGASGGRPRDYGYTF. The CDR3 nucleotides are TGTGCCAGTGGGGCATCCGGGGGGCGACCCAGGGACTATGGCTACACCTTC.

The V call is TRBV11-2, the J call TRBJ2-3; TRBD2 agrees at 10 bases. V lost 1 base, J lost 5 bases, and 6 bases stayed unmatched. Germline CDR1 SGHAT, CDR2 FQNNGV. The CDR3 covers 16 residues. CDR3 amino acids: CASSLVLAGGGDTQYF. CDR3 nucleotides: TGTGCCAGCAGCTTAGTCTTAGCGGGAGGCGGAGATACGCAGTATTTT.

The chain combines TRBV19 with TRBJ2-7; 8 nucleotides agree with TRBD1. CDR1 is LNHDA, CDR2 SQIVND, per germline (reference sequence). The CDR3 consists of 13 residues. V lost 9 bases, J lost 2 bases, and 6 bases stayed unmatched. The CDR3 DNA follows: TGTGCCAGCGGACAGGGAAGGACCTACGAGCAGTACTTC. This gives the protein CASGQGRTYEQYF.

Remarks on this clone: Mismatch with germline at one junction end may stem from a read error. This chain's CDR3 is CASSTWTSIDTQYF. DNA of the CDR3: TGTGCCAGCAGCACCTGGACTAGCATAGATACGCAGTATTTT. This chain connects TRBV5-4 to TRBJ2-3; 8 nucleotides align to TRBD2. The CDR3 is 14 amino acids. Germline V lookup: CDR1 SGHNT, CDR2 YYREEE (reference sequence).

The sample holds one count of this clone. Germline and junction disagree at one end, which may indicate a read error. The rearrangement uses TRBV7-9 and TRBJ2-1; 10 nucleotides align to TRBD1. The CDR3 runs 19 residues. Per germline, CDR1 SEHNR and CDR2 FQNEAQ (reference sequence). The CDR3, as DNA: TGTTCCAGCAGCCGCAAACCTACGCTGGGACAGGGGTCCTACAATGAGCAGTTCTTC. As protein: CSSSRKPTLGQGSYNEQFF.

The V gene is TRBV6-5, the J gene TRBJ2-3; D not resolved. V lost 5 bases and J lost 2, with 8 bases in between. The CDR3 runs to 13 residues. Germline V gene lookup returns CDR1 MNHEY and CDR2 SVGAGI. Here the CDR3 reads CASSRLDTDTQYF. The CDR3 DNA reads TGTGCCAGCAGTCGGCTAGACACAGATACGCAGTATTTT.

This clone has only one observation. This chain uses TRBV11-3 with TRBJ1-2; D call uncertain. There are 13 residues in the CDR3. V lost 3 bases and J 1 base, leaving 6 bases between the germline ends. Looked up from germline, CDR1 is SGHNT and CDR2 is YENEEA. In DNA, the CDR3 is TGTGCCAGCAGCTTCGGGGATAACTATGGCTACACCTTC. This codes for CASSFGDNYGYTF.

This clone was seen more than once but under ten times. This sequence joins TRBV7-8 and TRBJ2-4; 9 nucleotides line up with TRBD2. With 5 bases clipped from V and 6 bases from J, the junction kept 8 bases outside the gene matches. CDR1 is SGHVS and CDR2 is FQNEAQ in the germline V gene. The CDR3 is 15 amino acids. The CDR3 here is CASSPIAGVINIQYF. The DNA for the CDR3 is TGTGCCAGCAGCCCTATAGCGGGAGTAATAAACATTCAGTACTTC.